This T cell receptor beta chain came from a study of OX40 agonist ivuxolimab in advanced cancers. Study-wide points: Expanded clones were, on average, more numerous among CD8+ T cells than CD4+.

Concerning this clone itself: Its antigen remains unknown.

The length of the CDR3 is 15 residues. V lost 9 bases and J 0 bases, leaving 15 bases between the germline ends. Germline V gene sequence: CDR1 MNHNY, CDR2 SVGAGI (reference sequence). Data came from immunoSEQ multiplex PCR; TCRdb stores just in-frame clones and leaves some out. The data show 70,000 to 80,000 clones, approximately 86% seen once. Source: CD4+ or CD8+ T cells sorted from blood, taken in a trial of the OX40 agonist ivuxolimab. This rearrangement joins TRBV6-6 to TRBJ1-3; no clear D gene. The sequence came from an adult with an advanced solid tumor such as melanoma, head and neck, liver or kidney cancer. CDR3 nucleotides: TGTGCCAGTTCCCTCGGACCCAGCTCTGGAAACACCATATATTTT. It yields the protein CASSLGPSSGNTIYF.